Listed below are T cell receptor beta chains from one sample, sequenced in a study of T cell repertoires in cytomegalovirus infection. One entry per CDR3 protein results from TCRdb running MiXCR on the reads. Among 600,000 to 800,000 distinct CDR3 sequences listed, roughly 26% were seen once. The sequenced material came from CD8+ T cells from PBMCs. The source of these receptors is a human donor in good health (CMV status not recorded). Some clones in this sample may be carry-over from other donors' samples. The CDR3 runs from the conserved cysteine through the conserved F or W. A D gene is named only where the DNA matches it firmly. Clone sizes are given selectively: once, few, many, or a class where the clone is expanded.

V,size,J,D,CDR3,DNA
TRBV12-3/TRBV12-4,many,TRBJ2-2,NA,CASSFYRGELFF,TGTGCCAGCAGTTTCTATCGCGGGGAGCTGTTTTTT
TRBV2,NA,TRBJ2-3,NA,CASRALVVSTDTQYF,TGTGCCAGCAGAGCACTGGTCGTTAGCACAGATACGCAGTATTTT
TRBV4-1,NA,TRBJ1-1,NA,CASSQNGQPGDTEAFF,TGCGCCAGCTCCCAAAACGGGCAGCCGGGAGACACTGAAGCTTTCTTT
TRBV2,few,TRBJ1-4,TRBD1,CASSETGKGEKLFF,TGTGCCAGCAGTGAGACAGGGAAGGGTGAAAAACTGTTTTTT
TRBV2,NA,TRBJ1-1,NA,CASITGGTEAFF,TGTGCCAGCATCACTGGGGGCACTGAAGCTTTCTTT
TRBV7-9,few,TRBJ2-3,TRBD2,CASSLTRLAGKRTDTQYF,TGTGCCAGCAGCTTAACCCGACTAGCGGGGAAGAGGACAGATACGCAGTATTTT
TRBV29-1,NA,TRBJ1-2,NA,CSVEDLTGLPTF,TGCAGCGTTGAAGATCTTACGGGGCTTCCCACCTTC
TRBV6-5,few,TRBJ2-5,NA,CASRTSFTGRETQYF,TGTGCCAGCAGAACCTCCTTTACAGGGAGGGAGACCCAGTACTTC
TRBV20-1,NA,TRBJ2-3,TRBD2,CSAENGLAGGQGTDTQYF,TGCAGTGCAGAAAACGGACTAGCGGGGGGGCAAGGGACAGATACGCAGTATTTT
TRBV20-1,NA,TRBJ2-1,NA,CSARDPLGLPYNEQFF,TGCAGTGCTAGAGACCCTCTAGGTTTACCCTACAATGAGCAGTTCTTC
TRBV13,few,TRBJ1-1,NA,CASSLGPGERAEAFF,TGTGCCAGCAGCTTAGGCCCAGGGGAGAGGGCTGAAGCTTTCTTT